What follows are 32 T cell receptor beta chains derived from one specimen sequenced in a study of OX40 agonist ivuxolimab in advanced cancers. TCRdb's table, derived via immunoSEQ multiplex PCR, lists solely in-frame clones and lacks some. The data contain some 19,000 clones, more than 75% of them singletons. Sample: CD4+ or CD8+ T cells sorted from blood, taken in a trial of the OX40 agonist ivuxolimab. Receptors were obtained from an adult with an advanced solid tumor such as melanoma, head and neck, liver or kidney cancer.

The J gene is TRBJ2-5, the V gene TRBV18, with D perhaps matching TRBD1 (6 bases). CDR1 and CDR2 from the germline V gene are KGHSH and LQKENI. The CDR3 totals 14 residues. Trimming removed 4 bases at V and 4 bases at J, with 13 bases between. The CDR3, as DNA: TGTGCCAGCTCACAACCAGGGGACACAGAGACCCAGTACTTC. Translation: CASSQPGDTETQYF.

The rearrangement uses TRBV9 and TRBJ2-4; D may be TRBD1 (5 bases). Trimming shortened V by 0 bases and J by 0 bases, and 7 bases separated the two germline ends. CDR1 and CDR2 from the germline V gene are SGDLS and YYNGEE. This CDR3 region has 15 residues. CDR3 residues: CASSVGGLAKNIQYF. The CDR3 region has the DNA TGTGCCAGCAGCGTAGGGGGCCTAGCCAAAAACATTCAGTACTTC.

The chain joins TRBV6-5 to TRBJ1-1, with 11 bases fitting TRBD1. Germline V gene data show CDR1 as MNHEY and CDR2 as SVGAGI. V shed 2 bases, J shed 4 bases, and the junction held 3 bases outside the gene matches. This CDR3 is 15 amino acids long. The CDR3 DNA reads as TGTGCCAGCAGTTACACGGGACAGGGGGGCACTGAAGCTTTCTTT. It yields the protein CASSYTGQGGTEAFF.

This chain connects TRBV30 to TRBJ2-1, with a tentative D call TRBD1 (5 bases). Germline V gene data show CDR1 as GTSNPN and CDR2 as SVGIG (reference sequence). Trimming pared 3 bases from V and 5 bases from J, leaving 14 bases between. CDR3 length equals 14 residues. CDR3 loop: CAWSIGRGNNEQFF. The CDR3 bases are TGTGCCTGGAGCATCGGTAGGGGTAACAATGAGCAGTTCTTC.

This CDR3 reads CASSLSPHEAKNIQYF. CDR3 bases: TGTGCCAGCAGCTTAAGCCCCCACGAAGCCAAAAACATTCAGTACTTC. The chain is built from TRBV7-9 and TRBJ2-4; D is unclear. The CDR3 has 16 amino acids. Between the trimmed V and J ends, which lost 2 bases and 0 bases, there was a span of 11 bases. Per the germline V gene, CDR1 is SEHNR and CDR2 is FQNEAQ (reference sequence).

The chain carries TRBV15 and TRBJ1-1; D not certain. V was trimmed by 3 bases and J by 4 bases, leaving 15 bases between them. CDR1 and CDR2 (germline): LNHNV, YYDKDF (reference sequence). The CDR3 sequence is 15 residues long. As DNA, the CDR3 is TGTGCCACCAGCAGGCCGGGCACCGGCGGCACTGAAGCTTTCTTT. It codes for CATSRPGTGGTEAFF.

This clone came up once. The V and J genes are TRBV27 and TRBJ1-4; no firm D call. This CDR3 has 15 amino acids. CDR1 is MNHEY, CDR2 SMNVEV, per germline (reference sequence). Trimming shortened V by 3 bases and J by 0 bases, and 8 bases separated the two germline ends. The CDR3: CASSLDPATNEKLFF. The CDR3, as DNA: TGTGCCAGCAGTTTGGACCCAGCAACTAATGAAAAACTGTTTTTT.

This clone has a handful of counts. The chain combines TRBV5-1 with TRBJ2-1; D is possibly TRBD1 (5 bases). The V gene's germline CDR1 is SGHRS and CDR2 YFSETQ. Trimming shortened V by 3 bases and J by 8 bases, and 15 bases separated the two germline ends. There are 14 residues in the CDR3. CDR3 amino acids: CASSWGGWADEQFF. CDR3 nucleotides: TGCGCCAGCAGCTGGGGCGGCTGGGCGGATGAGCAGTTCTTC. The full variable domain, its missing parts supplied by reference TRBV5-1 and TRBJ2-1, is KAGVTQTPRYLIKTRGQQVTLSCSPISGHRSVSWYQQTPGQGLQFLFEYFSETQRNKGNFPGRFSGRQFSNSRSEMNVSTLELGDSALYLCASSWGGWADEQFFGPGTRLTVL.

The V gene is TRBV19, the J gene TRBJ2-7, with D perhaps assigned TRBD1 or TRBD2 (5 bases each). V was shortened by 6 bases and J by 3 bases, with 18 bases between the two germline ends. The CDR3 has 15 residues. Germline CDR1 reads LNHDA; CDR2 reads SQIVND (reference sequence). The CDR3 DNA is TGTGCCAGTAGCCCCCCTGCCCGGGACCTCTACGAGCAGTACTTC. Protein sequence: CASSPPARDLYEQYF.

For the CDR3, the DNA is TGCAGTGCTGTACTTGCGAGGGTGCAGTACTTC. The encoded protein is CSAVLARVQYF. The chain recombines TRBV20-1 with TRBJ2-7; maybe TRBD2 (5 bases). V lost 5 bases to trimming and J lost 9 bases, with 14 bases between them. This CDR3 is built from 11 residues. CDR1 and CDR2 from the germline V gene are DFQATT and SNEGSKA (reference sequence).

V usage is TRBV15 and J usage is TRBJ2-5; TRBD1 matches 9 bases. Germline loops: CDR1 LNHNV, CDR2 YYDKDF (reference sequence). V gave up 3 bases and J gave up 5 bases; unmatched junction bases: 10. CDR3 length equals 16 residues. CDR3 bases: TGTGCCACCAGCAGTGCCAATACAGGGGGCCGGGAGACCCAGTACTTC. Translating gives CATSSANTGGRETQYF.

The rearrangement uses TRBV30 and TRBJ2-2; TRBD1 or TRBD2 may be the D gene (5 bases each). V was cut by 2 bases and J by 5 bases, with 18 bases left in between. Germline lookup yields CDR1 GTSNPN and CDR2 SVGIG (reference sequence). The CDR3 runs 16 residues. The CDR3 loop reads CAWSTRKGSGTGELFF. The CDR3 DNA follows: TGTGCCTGGAGTACACGGAAGGGGTCGGGGACCGGGGAGCTGTTTTTT.

The rearrangement links TRBV6-5 to TRBJ2-7, with 10 bases that match TRBD1. Unmatched junction bases numbered 6, after V lost 4 bases and J lost 6 bases. Germline V gives CDR1 MNHEY, CDR2 SVGAGI. The CDR3 runs 14 residues. Here the CDR3 DNA reads TGTGCCAGCAGTTCGGGGACAGGGGTTGGCGAGCAGTACTTC. It yields the protein CASSSGTGVGEQYF.

This clone was picked up one time. V is TRBV21-1 and J is TRBJ2-6. TRBV21-1 is reported as a pseudogene. The CDR3 has 20 residues. The CDR3 spells CASSKRGPLRRGTGANVLTF. The CDR3 nucleotides read TGTGCCAGCAGCAAAAGGGGACCGTTGAGAAGGGGCACTGGGGCCAACGTCCTGACTTTC.

The chain joins TRBV13 to TRBJ1-5; D not resolved. The germline CDR1 and CDR2 sequences are PRHDT and FYEKMQ (reference sequence). Trimming stripped 0 bases from V and 7 bases from J, with 4 bases between. CDR3 length: 12 residues. The CDR3 loop is CASSLGSQPQHF. DNA for the CDR3: TGTGCCAGCAGCTTAGGGTCCCAGCCCCAGCATTTT.

This clone showed up just once. This rearrangement joins TRBV7-8 to TRBJ2-1; 11 nucleotides align to TRBD2. In germline, CDR1 is SGHVS, CDR2 FQNEAQ. This CDR3 spans 16 amino acids. V trimming: 1 base; J trimming: 9 bases; junction bases outside the gene matches: 8. CDR3 residues: CASSLGILAGVSEQFF. The CDR3 region has the DNA TGTGCCAGCAGCTTAGGCATACTAGCGGGAGTGAGTGAGCAGTTCTTC.

V gene TRBV19 combines with J gene TRBJ1-3; no clear D. V was trimmed by 1 base and J by 0 bases, leaving 10 bases between them. CDR1 and CDR2 (germline): LNHDA, SQIVND (reference sequence). The CDR3 has 16 amino acids. As DNA, the CDR3 is TGTGCCAGTAGTATAGTTCCGGGTTACTCTGGAAACACCATATATTTT. It is translated as CASSIVPGYSGNTIYF.

V and J are TRBV19 and TRBJ1-5; D gene uncertain. Trimming removed 7 bases at V and 0 bases at J, with 10 bases between. The V gene's germline CDR1 is LNHDA and CDR2 SQIVND (reference sequence). CDR3 length equals 14 residues. The CDR3 DNA follows: TGTGCCAGTAATATTCAGAATAGCAATCAGCCCCAGCATTTT. It codes for CASNIQNSNQPQHF. The complete variable domain, with remaining parts taken from reference TRBV19 and TRBJ1-5, reads DGGITQSPKYLFRKEGQNVTLSCEQNLNHDAMYWYRQDPGQGLRLIYYSQIVNDFQKGDIAEGYSVSREKKESFPLTVTSAQKNPTAFYLCASNIQNSNQPQHFGDGTRLSIL.

This clone appeared a single time. The chain carries TRBV18 and TRBJ2-7; 7 nucleotides match TRBD1. Trimming removed 3 bases from V and 5 bases from J; junction bases left unmatched: 10. Looked up from germline, CDR1 is KGHSH and CDR2 is LQKENI. CDR3 length: 15 amino acids. CDR3 sequence (DNA): TGTGCCAGCTCACCGCGACGAGGGGGCGCCCACGAGCAGTACTTC. Translated, it gives CASSPRRGGAHEQYF.

This rearrangement joins TRBV7-6 to TRBJ2-5, with D perhaps assigned TRBD1 or TRBD2 (5 bases each). Trimming cost V 7 bases and J 7 bases, with 13 bases left between them. This CDR3 region has 12 residues. Germline V gene lookup returns CDR1 SGHVS and CDR2 FNYEAQ. CDR3 loop: CASTREGATQYF. CDR3 sequence (DNA): TGTGCCAGCACCCGGGAAGGGGCGACCCAGTACTTC.

This chain links TRBV27 with TRBJ1-1; D is unresolved. The germline V gene encodes CDR1 MNHEY and CDR2 SMNVEV (reference sequence). Trimming left V 0 bases short and J 3 bases short, with 8 bases between. This CDR3 region has 14 residues. This CDR3 is CASSLSGRYTEAFF. For the CDR3, the DNA is TGTGCCAGCAGTTTATCAGGGCGTTACACTGAAGCTTTCTTT.

In nucleotides, the CDR3 is TGTGCCAGCAGTTTGGAGGGTCGCGAGCAGTACTTC. Translated: CASSLEGREQYF. The chain couples TRBV27 to TRBJ2-7; possible D gene TRBD2, 6 bases. V gave up 3 bases and J gave up 6 bases, with 9 bases separating them. CDR3 length equals 12 residues. Germline V CDR1 and CDR2: MNHEY, SMNVEV (reference sequence).

The V gene is TRBV27, the J gene TRBJ1-2; no firm D call. The CDR3 is made up of 11 amino acids. V was cut by 10 bases and J by 5 bases, with 11 bases left in between. The germline gives CDR1 MNHEY, CDR2 SMNVEV (reference sequence). CDR3 amino acids: CAKTVVYGYTF. The CDR3 nucleotides read TGTGCCAAGACTGTGGTATATGGCTACACCTTC.

The V call is TRBV6-5, the J call TRBJ2-1; no firm D call. The CDR3 length is 13 residues. Trimming cost V 5 bases and J 7 bases, with 12 bases left between them. Germline CDR1 MNHEY, CDR2 SVGAGI. The CDR3 DNA reads TGTGCCAGCAGTCCTAGGGCGGAAAATGAGCAGTTCTTC. Its translation: CASSPRAENEQFF.

The chain has TRBV7-6 and TRBJ1-1, with D unclear. This CDR3 has 14 amino acids. V shed 5 bases and J shed 2 bases, with 12 bases lying between them. Germline V gene lookup returns CDR1 SGHVS and CDR2 FNYEAQ. The DNA for the CDR3 is TGTGCCAGCAGCCAAGAGACAACTAACACTGAAGCTTTCTTT. Residues: CASSQETTNTEAFF.

The gene calls are TRBV6-4 and TRBJ2-2, with 7 nucleotides matching TRBD2. Trimming cost V 5 bases and J 4 bases; bases outside gene matches: 4. The germline gives CDR1 MRHNA, CDR2 SNTAGT. The CDR3 is made up of 14 amino acids. CDR3 nucleotides: TGTGCCAGCAGTTCCGGGACTACCACCGGGGAGCTGTTTTTT. This codes for CASSSGTTTGELFF.

This clone was detected a few times. The chain links TRBV4-1 to TRBJ1-2; a possible D gene is TRBD1 (5 bases). CDR3 length equals 14 residues. Trimming removed 0 bases from V and 3 bases from J, with 8 bases in between. Per the germline V gene, CDR1 is MGHRA and CDR2 is YSYEKL. The CDR3 region is CASSQEMGDYGYTF. In DNA, the CDR3 is TGCGCCAGCAGCCAAGAGATGGGGGACTATGGCTACACCTTC.

V is TRBV7-9 and J is TRBJ2-5; the D call may be TRBD1 or TRBD2 (5 bases each). Germline CDR1 and CDR2: SEHNR and FQNEAQ (reference sequence). This CDR3 has 13 residues. With 2 bases removed from V and 4 bases from J, the gap between germline ends came to 8 bases. The CDR3 is CASSLPGPETQYF. CDR3 in DNA: TGTGCCAGCAGCTTACCGGGGCCAGAGACCCAGTACTTC. The full variable domain, its missing parts supplied by reference TRBV7-9 and TRBJ2-5, is DTGVSQNPRHKITKRGQNVTFRCDPISEHNRLYWYRQTLGQGPEFLTYFQNEAQLEKSRLLSDRFSAERPKGSFSTLEIQRTEQGDSAMYLCASSLPGPETQYFGPGTRLLVL.

The chain carries TRBV5-8 and TRBJ2-7; the match to TRBD1 covers 10 bases. The V gene's germline CDR1 is SGHTS and CDR2 YDEGEE. Trimming removed 4 bases from V and 2 bases from J; junction bases left unmatched: 12. The CDR3 runs to 17 residues. The CDR3 region has the DNA TGTGCCAGCAGCGATGGGACGGTAGGGACAGGGGCCTACGAGCAGTACTTC. It yields the protein CASSDGTVGTGAYEQYF.

This clone turned up a few times. CDR3 nucleotide sequence: TGTGCCAGCAGTGAAGCTCGTGGGGGCACCCTGGAGCGAGCTTTCTTT. Its protein product is CASSEARGGTLERAFF. This rearrangement joins TRBV2 to TRBJ1-1; TRBD1 is a possible D gene (6 bases). The CDR3 is made up of 16 amino acids. The germline V gene encodes CDR1 SNHLY and CDR2 FYNNEI. V was pared by 0 bases and J by 10 bases, with 21 bases between.

This chain uses TRBV4-1 with TRBJ1-2, with 7 bases aligning to TRBD1. Looked up from germline, CDR1 is MGHRA and CDR2 is YSYEKL. The V gene end was trimmed by 5 bases and the J gene end by 2 bases; junction bases not matched to a gene: 8. The CDR3 has 15 residues. CDR3 amino acids: CASSTHRGSNYGYTF. As DNA, the CDR3 is TGCGCCAGCAGCACACACAGGGGATCCAACTATGGCTACACCTTC.

The rearrangement uses TRBV30 and TRBJ2-2, with TRBD2 identical over 7 bases. Germline V gene sequence: CDR1 GTSNPN, CDR2 SVGIG (reference sequence). V lost 4 bases to trimming and J lost 2 bases; unmatched junction nucleotides: 10. This CDR3 comprises 16 residues. CDR3 DNA: TGTGCCTGGACGGGACTACTAAGTTCTAACACCGGGGAGCTGTTTTTT. It specifies CAWTGLLSSNTGELFF.